Listed below are T cell receptor beta chains from one sample, sequenced in a study of cytomegalovirus exposure and HLA in healthy donors. TCRdb keeps only in-frame clones here, not all; method: immunoSEQ multiplex PCR. The sample records 190,000 or so clones, less than 85% being singletons. Sequencing was done on a sample of PBMCs. These receptors were taken from a girl aged 10 to 17 in good health and CMV-seropositive. Both conserved end residues are part of each CDR3. D genes are given only for firm matches. Clone size is given for some rows only: seen once, a few or many times, or a class if the clone is expanded.

clone size: NA; D gene: TRBD1; J gene: TRBJ1-6; V gene: TRBV2; CDR3 DNA: TGTGCCAGCAGTGAAGAGGGACAGTTAAATTCACCCCTCCACTTT; CDR3 protein: CASSEEGQLNSPLHF
clone size: once; D gene: TRBD1; J gene: TRBJ1-5; V gene: TRBV6-1; CDR3 DNA: TGTGCCAGCCACGGGACAGCACTCAATCAGCCCCAGCATTTT; CDR3 protein: CASHGTALNQPQHF
clone size: NA; D gene: TRBD2; J gene: TRBJ2-1; V gene: TRBV5-4; CDR3 DNA: TGTGCCAGCAGCCTAGCGGGCTACCAGTCTTACAATGAGCAGTTCTTC; CDR3 protein: CASSLAGYQSYNEQFF
clone size: NA; D gene: NA; J gene: TRBJ1-1; V gene: TRBV6-5; CDR3 DNA: TGTGCCAGCAGTTATCAAGCCATGAACACTGAAGCTTTCTTT; CDR3 protein: CASSYQAMNTEAFF
clone size: NA; D gene: TRBD1; J gene: TRBJ1-1; V gene: TRBV10-3; CDR3 DNA: TGTGCCATCAGGGGGACAGCGAACACTGAAGCTTTCTTT; CDR3 protein: CAIRGTANTEAFF
clone size: once; D gene: TRBD2; J gene: TRBJ2-2; V gene: TRBV5-1; CDR3 DNA: TGCGCCAGCAGCTTTAACGGGGGGGCCGGAATCGGGGAGCTGTTTTTT; CDR3 protein: CASSFNGGAGIGELFF
clone size: NA; D gene: TRBD2; J gene: TRBJ2-1; V gene: TRBV7-2; CDR3 DNA: TGTGCCAGCAGCTTAGTTGGACTAGCGATTCGGAATGAGCAGTTCTTC; CDR3 protein: CASSLVGLAIRNEQFF
clone size: NA; D gene: NA; J gene: TRBJ1-3; V gene: TRBV7-9; CDR3 DNA: TGTGCCAGCAGCCCCGGAGACAGCCGCTCTGGAAACACCATATATTTT; CDR3 protein: CASSPGDSRSGNTIYF
clone size: NA; D gene: NA; J gene: TRBJ2-7; V gene: TRBV7-2; CDR3 DNA: TGTGCCAGCAGCTTAGCTTCGCTAGTCCCTAGCTACGAGCAGTACTTC; CDR3 protein: CASSLASLVPSYEQYF
clone size: NA; D gene: NA; J gene: TRBJ1-2; V gene: TRBV4-3; CDR3 DNA: TGCGCCAGCAGCCACCGCCCTGCAGGGGCCCTCCTAGCTAACTATGGCTACACCTTC; CDR3 protein: CASSHRPAGALLANYGYTF
clone size: NA; D gene: TRBD1; J gene: TRBJ1-4; V gene: TRBV6-1; CDR3 DNA: TGTGCCAGCAGTGGACAGGGATATGAAAAACTGTTTTTT; CDR3 protein: CASSGQGYEKLFF
clone size: NA; D gene: TRBD2; J gene: TRBJ2-1; V gene: TRBV9; CDR3 DNA: TGTGCCAGCAGCGTAGGGGGAGGGAGCTCCTACAATGAGCAGTTCTTC; CDR3 protein: CASSVGGGSSYNEQFF
clone size: NA; D gene: TRBD1; J gene: TRBJ1-6; V gene: TRBV11-2; CDR3 DNA: TGTGCCAGCAGCCCGATTGGGACAGGGGCCAGCTCCTATAATTCACCCCTCCACTTT; CDR3 protein: CASSPIGTGASSYNSPLHF
clone size: NA; D gene: NA; J gene: TRBJ2-5; V gene: TRBV9; CDR3 DNA: TGTGCCAGCAGCGTGTCCAGCCAAGAGACCCAGTACTTC; CDR3 protein: CASSVSSQETQYF
clone size: NA; D gene: NA; J gene: TRBJ1-2; V gene: TRBV4-1; CDR3 DNA: TGCGCCAGCAGCCCTACCTATGGGACACTCTATGGCTACACCTTC; CDR3 protein: CASSPTYGTLYGYTF
clone size: NA; D gene: NA; J gene: TRBJ1-6; V gene: TRBV9; CDR3 DNA: TGTGCCAGCAGCGTGGGGGCGCAGGATTCACCCCTCCACTTT; CDR3 protein: CASSVGAQDSPLHF
clone size: NA; D gene: NA; J gene: TRBJ2-3; V gene: TRBV6-4; CDR3 DNA: TGTGCCAGCAGTGAACGAGGGAGCACAGATACGCAGTATTTT; CDR3 protein: CASSERGSTDTQYF
clone size: NA; D gene: NA; J gene: TRBJ1-3; V gene: TRBV4-3; CDR3 DNA: TGCGCCAGCAGCCAAGATAGTGCGACGGGCTCTGGAAACACCATATATTTT; CDR3 protein: CASSQDSATGSGNTIYF
clone size: NA; D gene: NA; J gene: TRBJ1-5; V gene: TRBV4-2; CDR3 DNA: TGTGCCAGCAGCCACTACTTGACTACCAGGTCTGAGCCCCAGCATTTT; CDR3 protein: CASSHYLTTRSEPQHF
clone size: few; D gene: TRBD1; J gene: TRBJ2-1; V gene: TRBV6-1; CDR3 DNA: TGTGCCAGCAGTGCGGGACAGGGGTCCTACAATGAGCAGTTCTTC; CDR3 protein: CASSAGQGSYNEQFF
clone size: NA; D gene: TRBD1; J gene: TRBJ1-3; V gene: TRBV5-1; CDR3 DNA: TGCGCCAGCAGCTTTGGGACAGCCCTCTCTGGAAACACCATATATTTT; CDR3 protein: CASSFGTALSGNTIYF
clone size: NA; D gene: NA; J gene: TRBJ2-3; V gene: TRBV11-2; CDR3 DNA: TGTGCCAGCAGCTTAGGGCGGGCGAGCACAGATACGCAGTATTTT; CDR3 protein: CASSLGRASTDTQYF
clone size: NA; D gene: TRBD1; J gene: TRBJ1-1; V gene: TRBV29-1; CDR3 DNA: TGCAGCGTCGGTCCGGGACAGGGCACTGAAGCTTTCTTT; CDR3 protein: CSVGPGQGTEAFF
clone size: NA; D gene: TRBD1; J gene: TRBJ2-2; V gene: TRBV5-6; CDR3 DNA: TGTGCCAGCAGCTTGGCCGGGACAGGGAGCCGGGAGCTGTTTTTT; CDR3 protein: CASSLAGTGSRELFF
clone size: NA; D gene: TRBD1; J gene: TRBJ1-2; V gene: TRBV18; CDR3 DNA: TGTGCCAGCTCACCACCGGGACAGATGTATGGCTACACCTTC; CDR3 protein: CASSPPGQMYGYTF